The present TCR beta chain was sequenced within a study of cytomegalovirus exposure and HLA in healthy donors. Study details: Membership in the Caucasian-associated ancestry cluster was found for 75% to 85% of nearly 400 genotyped donors. General study points: Within an earlier analysis, most TCR beta V segments proved productive either about 87% or about 30% of the time. A link between a missense DCLRE1C variant and TCR beta V- and J-gene trimming emerged from a later analysis.

Only a few counts were recorded for this clone. The target antigen is unknown. The PCR was carried out with 60 Vbeta primers and 13 Jbeta primers. Method: immunoSEQ multiplex PCR; TCRdb's copy keeps in-frame clones and lacks some. The table shows 130,000 or so clones, with over 60% occurring only once. Germline CDR1 SGHAT, CDR2 FQNNGV. V lost 10 bases and J lost 2; bases outside the gene matches: 9. The CDR3 has 14 residues. Sequenced input: PBMCs. This TCR was recovered from a female donor in good health and CMV-seropositive. The chain recombines TRBV11-2 with TRBJ2-3, with 7 bases fitting TRBD2. CDR3 coding DNA: TGTGCCACCTCCCAGCGGGGTTACACAGATACGCAGTATTTT. Translating gives CATSQRGYTDTQYF.